This T cell receptor (beta chain) is drawn from a study of radiotherapy plus CTLA-4 blockade in lung cancer. Whole-study results and caveats: Per reports, early blood T cell clone dynamics, plus interferon-beta, forecast response most strongly.

Profiling relied on immunoSEQ multiplex PCR, and the TCRdb table lists in-frame clones only, not all of them. The sample shows more than 40,000 clones, 88% of them seen only once. Details on this clone: The antigen is not known.

Specimen: peripheral blood, collected from a patient treated with radiotherapy plus ipilimumab. The receptor comes from a human donor with non-small cell lung cancer whose response to radiotherapy plus ipilimumab could not be evaluated.

The CDR3 sequence is CAWSEPMRLAGGFSGANVLTF. The CDR3 DNA reads as TGTGCCTGGAGCGAACCTATGCGACTAGCGGGGGGTTTCTCTGGGGCCAACGTCCTGACTTTC. The V call is TRBV30, the J call TRBJ2-6, with TRBD2 identical over 13 bases. V was pared by 3 bases and J by 0 bases, with 14 bases of the junction left unmatched. Germline V gene sequence: CDR1 GTSNPN, CDR2 SVGIG (reference sequence). The CDR3 runs 21 residues.